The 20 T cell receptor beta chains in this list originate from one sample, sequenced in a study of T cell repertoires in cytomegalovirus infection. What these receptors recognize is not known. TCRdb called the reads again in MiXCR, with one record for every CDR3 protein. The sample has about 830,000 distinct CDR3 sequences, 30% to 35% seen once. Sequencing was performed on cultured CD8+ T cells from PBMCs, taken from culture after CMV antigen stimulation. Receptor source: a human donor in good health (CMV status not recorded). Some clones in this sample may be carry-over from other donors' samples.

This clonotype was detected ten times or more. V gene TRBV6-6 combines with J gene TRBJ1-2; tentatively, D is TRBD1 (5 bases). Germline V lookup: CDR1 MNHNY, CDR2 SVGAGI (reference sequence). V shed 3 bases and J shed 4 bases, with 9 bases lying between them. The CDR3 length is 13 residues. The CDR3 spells CASSYLDSYGYTF. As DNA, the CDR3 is TGTGCCAGCAGTTATCTCGACAGCTATGGCTACACCTTC.

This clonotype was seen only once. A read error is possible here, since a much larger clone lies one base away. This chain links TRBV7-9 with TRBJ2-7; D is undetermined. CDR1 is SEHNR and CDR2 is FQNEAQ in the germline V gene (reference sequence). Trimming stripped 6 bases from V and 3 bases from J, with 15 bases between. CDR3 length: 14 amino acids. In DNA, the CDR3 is TGTGCCAGCAGATTTGGGGAAGGAGACTACGAGCAGTACTTC. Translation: CASRFGEGDYEQYF.

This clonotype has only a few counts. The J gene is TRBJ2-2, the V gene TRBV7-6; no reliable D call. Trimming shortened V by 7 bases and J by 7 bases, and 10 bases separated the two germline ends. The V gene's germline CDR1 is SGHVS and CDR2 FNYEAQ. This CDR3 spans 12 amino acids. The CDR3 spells CASMVGGGELFF. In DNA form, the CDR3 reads TGTGCCAGCATGGTGGGTGGCGGGGAGCTGTTTTTT.

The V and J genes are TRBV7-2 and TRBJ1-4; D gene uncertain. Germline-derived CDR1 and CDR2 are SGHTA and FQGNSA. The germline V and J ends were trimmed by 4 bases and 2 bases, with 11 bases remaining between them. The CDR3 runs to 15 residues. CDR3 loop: CASSSPRDTNEKLFF. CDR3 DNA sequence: TGTGCCAGCAGCTCGCCACGGGATACTAATGAAAAACTGTTTTTT.

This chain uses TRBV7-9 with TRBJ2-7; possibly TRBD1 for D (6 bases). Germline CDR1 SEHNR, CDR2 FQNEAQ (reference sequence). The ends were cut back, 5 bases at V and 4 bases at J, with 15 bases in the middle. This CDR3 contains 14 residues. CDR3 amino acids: CASSPRDTAYEQYV. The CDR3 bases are TGTGCCAGCAGCCCCCGGGACACTGCTTACGAGCAGTACGTC.

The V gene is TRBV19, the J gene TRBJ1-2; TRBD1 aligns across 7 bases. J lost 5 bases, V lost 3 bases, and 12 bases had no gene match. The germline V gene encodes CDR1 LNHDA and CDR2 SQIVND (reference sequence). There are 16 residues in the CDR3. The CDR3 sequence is CASSIPGQYLFYGYTF. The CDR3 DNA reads TGTGCCAGTAGTATTCCGGGACAGTACCTTTTTTATGGCTACACCTTC.

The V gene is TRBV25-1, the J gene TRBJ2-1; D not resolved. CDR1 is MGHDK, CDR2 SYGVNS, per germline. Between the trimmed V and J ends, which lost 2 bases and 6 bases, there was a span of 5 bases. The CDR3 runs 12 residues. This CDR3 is CASSELPNEQFF. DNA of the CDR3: TGTGCCAGCAGTGAACTCCCCAATGAGCAGTTCTTC.

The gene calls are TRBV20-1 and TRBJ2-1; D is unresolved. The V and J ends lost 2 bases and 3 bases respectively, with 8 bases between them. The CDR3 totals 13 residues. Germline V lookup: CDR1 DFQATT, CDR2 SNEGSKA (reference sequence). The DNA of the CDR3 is TGCAGTGCTAGAAACAGAGGCTACAATGAGCAGTTCTTC. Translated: CSARNRGYNEQFF.

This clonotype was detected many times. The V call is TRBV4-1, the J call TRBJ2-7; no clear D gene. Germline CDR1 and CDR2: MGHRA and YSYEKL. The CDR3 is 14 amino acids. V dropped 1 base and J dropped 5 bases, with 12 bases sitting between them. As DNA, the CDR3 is TGCGCCAGCAGCCAAGGACACAGTGTCGACGAGCAGTACTTC. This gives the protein CASSQGHSVDEQYF.

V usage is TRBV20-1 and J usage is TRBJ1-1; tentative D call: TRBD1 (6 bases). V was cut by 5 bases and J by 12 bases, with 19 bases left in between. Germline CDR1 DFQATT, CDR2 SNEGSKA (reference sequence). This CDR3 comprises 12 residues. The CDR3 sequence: CSAPAPGAETFF. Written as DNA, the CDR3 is TGCAGTGCTCCAGCCCCGGGGGCGGAGACTTTCTTT.

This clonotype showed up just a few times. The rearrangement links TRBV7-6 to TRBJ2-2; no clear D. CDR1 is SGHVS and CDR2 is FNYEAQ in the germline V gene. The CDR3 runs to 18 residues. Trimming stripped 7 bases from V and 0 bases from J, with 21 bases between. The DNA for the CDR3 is TGTGCCAGCATTATGTTCCGAGACCTAACTGCGAACACCGGGGAGCTGTTTTTT. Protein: CASIMFRDLTANTGELFF.

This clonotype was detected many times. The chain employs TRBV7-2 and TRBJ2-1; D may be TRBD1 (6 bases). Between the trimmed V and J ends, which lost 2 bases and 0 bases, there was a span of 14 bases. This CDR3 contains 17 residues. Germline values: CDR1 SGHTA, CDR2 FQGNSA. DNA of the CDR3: TGTGCCAGCAGCTTACAGGACAGCTCAAGCTCCTACAATGAGCAGTTCTTC. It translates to CASSLQDSSSSYNEQFF. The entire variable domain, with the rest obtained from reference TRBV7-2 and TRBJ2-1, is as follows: GAGVSQSPSNKVTEKGKDVELRCDPISGHTALYWYRQSLGQGLEFLIYFQGNSAPDKSGLPSDRFSAERTGGSVSTLTIQRTQQEDSAVYLCASSLQDSSSSYNEQFFGPGTRLTVL.

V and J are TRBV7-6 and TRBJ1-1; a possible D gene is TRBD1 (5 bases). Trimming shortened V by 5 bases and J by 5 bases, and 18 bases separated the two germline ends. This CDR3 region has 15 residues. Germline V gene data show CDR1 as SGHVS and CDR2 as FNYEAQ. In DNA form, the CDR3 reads TGTGCCAGCAGCCCGACGGGGGGAATTTGGACTGAAGCTTTCTTT. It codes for CASSPTGGIWTEAFF.

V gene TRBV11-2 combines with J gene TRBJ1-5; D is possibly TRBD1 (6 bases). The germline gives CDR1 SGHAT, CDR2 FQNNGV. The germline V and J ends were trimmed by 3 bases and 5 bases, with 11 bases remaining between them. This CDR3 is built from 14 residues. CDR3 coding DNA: TGTGCCAGCAGCTTTTCAGGGGTTGATCAGCCCCAGCATTTT. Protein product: CASSFSGVDQPQHF. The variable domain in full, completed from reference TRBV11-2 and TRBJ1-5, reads EAGVAQSPRYKIIEKRQSVAFWCNPISGHATLYWYQQILGQGPKLLIQFQNNGVVDDSQLPKDRFSAERLKGVDSTLKIQPAKLEDSAVYLCASSFSGVDQPQHFGDGTRLSIL.

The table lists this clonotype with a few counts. As DNA, the CDR3 is TGTGCCAGCAGTTTTCTCCCGACCCGTTTGAACACTGAAGCTTTCTTT. This translates into CASSFLPTRLNTEAFF. The genes are TRBV12-3 or TRBV12-4 and TRBJ1-1; D is ambiguous. The CDR3 extends over 16 amino acids. With 3 bases removed from V and 0 bases from J, the gap between germline ends came to 14 bases.

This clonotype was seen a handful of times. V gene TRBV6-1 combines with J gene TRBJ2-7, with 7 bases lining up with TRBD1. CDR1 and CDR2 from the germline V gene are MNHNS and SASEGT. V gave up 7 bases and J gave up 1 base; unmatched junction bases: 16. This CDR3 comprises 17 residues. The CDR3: CASKTGVTVLSSYEQYV. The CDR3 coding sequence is TGTGCCAGCAAAACAGGGGTCACAGTCTTATCGTCCTACGAGCAGTACGTC.

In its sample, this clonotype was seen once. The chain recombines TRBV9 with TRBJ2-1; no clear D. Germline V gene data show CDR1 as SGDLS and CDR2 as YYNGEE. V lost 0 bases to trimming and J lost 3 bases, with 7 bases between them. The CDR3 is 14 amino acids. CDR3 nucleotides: TGTGCCAGCAGCGTAGATTCTATCTACAATGAGCAGTTCTTC. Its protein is CASSVDSIYNEQFF.

CDR3 DNA sequence: TGTGCCAGCCAGCGAGGGGCGGTCGGGGAGCTGTTTTTT. It translates to CASQRGAVGELFF. The chain links TRBV9 to TRBJ2-2; D is possibly TRBD1 or TRBD2 (5 bases each). The CDR3 length is 13 residues. Trimming cost V 7 bases and J 7 bases, with 14 bases left between them. Germline CDR1 SGDLS, CDR2 YYNGEE. Based on the CDR3 plus reference TRBV9 and TRBJ2-2, the full variable domain is DSGVTQTPKHLITATGQRVTLRCSPRSGDLSVYWYQQSLDQGLQFLIQYYNGEERAKGNILERFSAQQFPDLHSELNLSSLELGDSALYFCASQRGAVGELFFGEGSRLTVL.

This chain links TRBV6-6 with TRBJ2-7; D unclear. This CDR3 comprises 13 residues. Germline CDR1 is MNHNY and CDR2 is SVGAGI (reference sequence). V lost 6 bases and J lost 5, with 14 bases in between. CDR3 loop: CASSLAGWDEQYF. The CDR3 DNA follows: TGTGCCAGCAGCCTGGCAGGCTGGGACGAGCAGTACTTC.

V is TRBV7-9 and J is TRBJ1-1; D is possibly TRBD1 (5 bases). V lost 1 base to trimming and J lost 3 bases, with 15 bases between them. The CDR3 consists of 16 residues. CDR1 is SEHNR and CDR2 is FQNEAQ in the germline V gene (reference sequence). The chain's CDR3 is CASSLVSDSVYTEAFF. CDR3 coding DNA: TGTGCCAGCAGCTTAGTATCTGACAGCGTATACACTGAAGCTTTCTTT.